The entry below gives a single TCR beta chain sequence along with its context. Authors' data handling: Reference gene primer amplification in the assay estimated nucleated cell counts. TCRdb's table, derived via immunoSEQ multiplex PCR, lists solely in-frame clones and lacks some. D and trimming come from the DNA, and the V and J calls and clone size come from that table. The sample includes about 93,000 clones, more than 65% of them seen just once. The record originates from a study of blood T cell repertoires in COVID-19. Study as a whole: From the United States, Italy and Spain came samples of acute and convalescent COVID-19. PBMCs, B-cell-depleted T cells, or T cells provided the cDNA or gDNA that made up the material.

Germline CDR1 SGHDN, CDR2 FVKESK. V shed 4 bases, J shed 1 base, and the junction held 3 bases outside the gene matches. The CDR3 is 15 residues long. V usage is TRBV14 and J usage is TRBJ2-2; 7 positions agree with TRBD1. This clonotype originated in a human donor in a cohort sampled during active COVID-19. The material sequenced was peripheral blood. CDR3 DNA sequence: TGTGCCAGCAGCCGGGACAGCTTGAACACCGGGGAGCTGTTTTTT. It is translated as CASSRDSLNTGELFF.